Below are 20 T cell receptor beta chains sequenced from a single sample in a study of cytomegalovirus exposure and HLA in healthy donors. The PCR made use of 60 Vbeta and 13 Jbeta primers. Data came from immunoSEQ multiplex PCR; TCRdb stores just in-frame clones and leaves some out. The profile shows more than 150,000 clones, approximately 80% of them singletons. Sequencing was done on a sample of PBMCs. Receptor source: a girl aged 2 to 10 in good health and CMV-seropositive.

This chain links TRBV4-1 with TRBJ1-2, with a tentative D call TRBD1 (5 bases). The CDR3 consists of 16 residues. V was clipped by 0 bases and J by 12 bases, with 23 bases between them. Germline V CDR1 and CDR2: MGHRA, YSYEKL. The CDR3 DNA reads TGCGCCAGCAGCCAAGATCGAGGCGGCAGGGCGAGCTTGGACACCTTC. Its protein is CASSQDRGGRASLDTF.

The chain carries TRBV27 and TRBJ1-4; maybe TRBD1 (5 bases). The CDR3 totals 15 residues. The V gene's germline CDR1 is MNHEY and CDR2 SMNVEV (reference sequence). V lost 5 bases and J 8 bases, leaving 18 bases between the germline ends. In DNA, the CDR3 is TGTGCCAGCAGTCCTCTGGGGGGGAGTATCGAAAAACTGTTTTTT. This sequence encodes CASSPLGGSIEKLFF.

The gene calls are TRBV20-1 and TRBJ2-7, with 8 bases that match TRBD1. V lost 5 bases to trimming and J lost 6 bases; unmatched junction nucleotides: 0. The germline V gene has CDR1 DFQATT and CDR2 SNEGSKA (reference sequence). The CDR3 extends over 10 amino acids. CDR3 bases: TGCAGTGCTGACAGGGGCGAGCAGTACTTC. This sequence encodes CSADRGEQYF.

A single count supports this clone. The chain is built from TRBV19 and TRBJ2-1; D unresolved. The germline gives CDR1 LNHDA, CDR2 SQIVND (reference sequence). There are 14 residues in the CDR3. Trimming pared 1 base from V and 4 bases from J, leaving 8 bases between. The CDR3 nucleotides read TGTGCCAGTAGTATAGGGATAGCTTACAATGAGCAGTTCTTC. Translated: CASSIGIAYNEQFF.

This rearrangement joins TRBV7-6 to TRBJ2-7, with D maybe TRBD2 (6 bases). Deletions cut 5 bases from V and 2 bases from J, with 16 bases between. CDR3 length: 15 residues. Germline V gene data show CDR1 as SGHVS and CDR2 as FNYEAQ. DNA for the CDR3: TGTGCCAGCAGCCTCGGGGGATGGGGCCCCTACGAGCAGTACTTC. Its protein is CASSLGGWGPYEQYF.

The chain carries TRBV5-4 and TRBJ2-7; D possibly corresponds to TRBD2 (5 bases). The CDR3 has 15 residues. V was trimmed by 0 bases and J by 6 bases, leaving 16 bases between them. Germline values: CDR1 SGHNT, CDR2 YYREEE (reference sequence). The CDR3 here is CASSLDQASRGEQYF. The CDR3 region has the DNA TGTGCCAGCAGCTTGGATCAAGCCTCCCGGGGCGAGCAGTACTTC.

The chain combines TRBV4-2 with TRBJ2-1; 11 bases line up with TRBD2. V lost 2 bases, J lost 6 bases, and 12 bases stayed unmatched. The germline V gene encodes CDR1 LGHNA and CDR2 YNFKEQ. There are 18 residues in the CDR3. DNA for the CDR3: TGTGCCAGCAGCCAAACCCTTCTCGCTAGCGGGAGGTCCAATGAGCAGTTCTTC. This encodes CASSQTLLASGRSNEQFF.

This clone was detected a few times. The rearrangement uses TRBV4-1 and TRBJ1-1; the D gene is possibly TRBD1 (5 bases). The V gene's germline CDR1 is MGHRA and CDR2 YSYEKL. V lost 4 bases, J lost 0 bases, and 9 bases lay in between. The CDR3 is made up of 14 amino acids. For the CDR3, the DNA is TGCGCCAGCAGCCCTGGACACCTGAACACTGAAGCTTTCTTT. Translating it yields CASSPGHLNTEAFF.

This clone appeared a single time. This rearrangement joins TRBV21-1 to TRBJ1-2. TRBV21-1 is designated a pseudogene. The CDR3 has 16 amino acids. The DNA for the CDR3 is TGTGCCAGCCCCTGCGGGCCACCGTTCTTTGCGGATGGCTACACCTTC. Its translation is CASPCGPPFFADGYTF.

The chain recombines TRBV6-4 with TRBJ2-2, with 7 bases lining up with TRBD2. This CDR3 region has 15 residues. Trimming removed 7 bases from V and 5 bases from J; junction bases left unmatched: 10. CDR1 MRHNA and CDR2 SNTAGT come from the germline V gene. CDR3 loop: CASKREAGATGELFF. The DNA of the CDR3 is TGTGCCAGCAAAAGAGAGGCGGGAGCTACCGGGGAGCTGTTTTTT.

CDR3 region: CASSMGTGVIEQYF. CDR3 coding DNA: TGTGCCAGTAGTATGGGGACAGGGGTTATCGAGCAGTACTTC. The chain couples TRBV19 to TRBJ2-7, with TRBD1 matching 10 bases. Germline CDR1 is LNHDA and CDR2 is SQIVND (reference sequence). This CDR3 comprises 14 residues. V lost 3 bases, J lost 6 bases, and 5 bases stayed unmatched.

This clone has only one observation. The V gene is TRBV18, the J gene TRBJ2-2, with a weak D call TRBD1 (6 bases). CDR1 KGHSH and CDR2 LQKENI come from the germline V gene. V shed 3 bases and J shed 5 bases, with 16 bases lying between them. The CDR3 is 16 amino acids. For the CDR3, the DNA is TGTGCCAGCTCACCCCAGCTCAAACAGGGAACCGGGGAGCTGTTTTTT. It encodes CASSPQLKQGTGELFF.

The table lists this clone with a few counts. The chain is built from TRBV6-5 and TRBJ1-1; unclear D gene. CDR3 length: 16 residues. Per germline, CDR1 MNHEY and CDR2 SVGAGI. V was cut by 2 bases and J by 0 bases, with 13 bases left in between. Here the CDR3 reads CASSYAYLSVNTEAFF. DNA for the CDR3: TGTGCCAGCAGTTACGCCTACCTCAGCGTGAACACTGAAGCTTTCTTT.

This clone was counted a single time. In DNA, the CDR3 is TGTGCCAGCAGTTTGGGGAGAAACACCGGGGAGCTGTTTTTT. This codes for CASSLGRNTGELFF. The chain links TRBV28 to TRBJ2-2; D might be TRBD2 (5 bases). Between the trimmed V and J ends, which lost 3 bases and 2 bases, there was a span of 7 bases. This CDR3 is 14 amino acids long. Germline loops: CDR1 MDHEN, CDR2 SYDVKM.

CDR3 loop: CASSFGTRQGDTQYF. The CDR3 DNA sequence: TGTGCCAGCAGTTTCGGGACACGGCAGGGAGATACGCAGTATTTT. The chain carries TRBV27 and TRBJ2-3; weak D call: TRBD1 (6 bases). Trimming left V 3 bases short and J 5 bases short, with 15 bases between. From germline, CDR1 is MNHEY and CDR2 SMNVEV (reference sequence). There are 15 residues in the CDR3.

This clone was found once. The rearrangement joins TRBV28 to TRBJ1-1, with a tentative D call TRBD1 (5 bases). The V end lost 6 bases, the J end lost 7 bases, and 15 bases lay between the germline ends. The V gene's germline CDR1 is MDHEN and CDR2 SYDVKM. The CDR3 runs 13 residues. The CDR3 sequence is CASSHHSGGEAFF. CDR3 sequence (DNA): TGTGCCAGCAGCCATCATTCCGGGGGTGAAGCTTTCTTT.

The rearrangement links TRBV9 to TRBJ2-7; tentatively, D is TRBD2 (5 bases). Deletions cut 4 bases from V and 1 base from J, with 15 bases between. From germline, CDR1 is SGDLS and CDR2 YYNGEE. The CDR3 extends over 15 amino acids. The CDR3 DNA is TGTGCCAGCAGCCCCCGTAGCAGCGGATCCTACGAGCAGTACTTC. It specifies CASSPRSSGSYEQYF. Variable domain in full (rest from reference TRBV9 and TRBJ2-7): DSGVTQTPKHLITATGQRVTLRCSPRSGDLSVYWYQQSLDQGLQFLIQYYNGEERAKGNILERFSAQQFPDLHSELNLSSLELGDSALYFCASSPRSSGSYEQYFGPGTRLTVT.

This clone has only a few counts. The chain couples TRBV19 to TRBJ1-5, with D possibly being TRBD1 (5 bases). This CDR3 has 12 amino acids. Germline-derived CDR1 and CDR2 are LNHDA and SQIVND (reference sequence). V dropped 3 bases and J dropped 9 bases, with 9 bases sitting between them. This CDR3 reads CASSMGRGPQHF. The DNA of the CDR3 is TGTGCCAGTAGTATGGGGAGGGGGCCCCAGCATTTT.

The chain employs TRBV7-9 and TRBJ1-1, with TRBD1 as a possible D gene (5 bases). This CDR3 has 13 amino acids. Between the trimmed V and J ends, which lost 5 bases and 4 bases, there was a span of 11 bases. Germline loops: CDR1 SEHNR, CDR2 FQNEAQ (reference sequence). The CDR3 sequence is CASSPSGGTEAFF. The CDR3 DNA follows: TGTGCCAGCAGCCCATCGGGGGGCACTGAAGCTTTCTTT.

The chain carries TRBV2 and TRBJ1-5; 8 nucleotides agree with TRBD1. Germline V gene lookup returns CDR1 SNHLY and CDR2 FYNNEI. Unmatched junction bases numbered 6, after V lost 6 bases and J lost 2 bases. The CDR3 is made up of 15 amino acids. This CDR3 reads CASRAGGRGNQPQHF. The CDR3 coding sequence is TGTGCCAGCAGGGCAGGGGGCCGGGGCAATCAGCCCCAGCATTTT.